This is a list of T cell receptor beta chains from one sample in a study of cytomegalovirus exposure and HLA in healthy donors. Method: immunoSEQ multiplex PCR; TCRdb's copy keeps in-frame clones and lacks some. The sample contains 150,000 or so clones, around 81% of which appear only once. Sequencing was done on a sample of PBMCs. The receptors shown here come from a man in his thirties or forties in good health and CMV-seropositive. Both conserved end residues are part of each CDR3. D genes are given only for firm matches. Clone sizes are given selectively: once, few, many, or a class where the clone is expanded.

j_gene,d_gene,v_gene,abundance,CDR3aa,CDR3nt
TRBJ1-5,TRBD1,TRBV7-7,NA,CASSPTGGNQPQHF,TGTGCTAGCAGCCCGACAGGGGGCAATCAGCCCCAGCATTTT
TRBJ2-1,NA,TRBV5-8,NA,CASSLSYHEQFF,TGTGCCAGCAGCTTGTCCTATCATGAGCAGTTCTTC
TRBJ2-1,TRBD1,TRBV4-3,once,CASSQGYDRDISNEQFF,TGCGCCAGCAGCCAAGGCTACGACAGGGACATTAGCAATGAGCAGTTCTTC
TRBJ2-6,NA,TRBV7-9,NA,CASSLEGRDLSGANVLTF,TGTGCCAGCAGCTTAGAGGGCAGGGATCTCTCTGGGGCCAACGTCCTGACTTTC
TRBJ2-7,TRBD1,TRBV7-2,NA,CASLDRGTYEQYF,TGTGCCAGCTTGGACAGGGGAACCTACGAGCAGTACTTC
TRBJ1-5,TRBD1,TRBV7-8,few,CASSPRQGKQPQHF,TGTGCCAGCAGTCCTAGACAGGGAAAGCAGCCCCAGCATTTT
TRBJ1-5,NA,TRBV2,NA,CASHQGNSRQPQHF,TGTGCCAGTCACCAGGGTAATTCCCGCCAGCCCCAGCATTTT
TRBJ1-2,NA,TRBV14,few,CASSQVAEGGMGSYGYTF,TGTGCCAGCAGCCAAGTCGCCGAGGGAGGTATGGGTAGCTATGGCTACACCTTC
TRBJ2-1,TRBD1,TRBV5-6,NA,CASSVQGAEQFF,TGTGCCAGCAGTGTGCAGGGGGCGGAGCAGTTCTTC
TRBJ2-7,NA,TRBV19,NA,CASQQGSNEQYF,TGTGCCAGTCAACAGGGAAGTAACGAGCAGTACTTC
TRBJ2-5,TRBD1,TRBV7-9,NA,CASSPRGHQETQYF,TGTGCCAGCAGCCCAAGGGGGCACCAAGAGACCCAGTACTTC